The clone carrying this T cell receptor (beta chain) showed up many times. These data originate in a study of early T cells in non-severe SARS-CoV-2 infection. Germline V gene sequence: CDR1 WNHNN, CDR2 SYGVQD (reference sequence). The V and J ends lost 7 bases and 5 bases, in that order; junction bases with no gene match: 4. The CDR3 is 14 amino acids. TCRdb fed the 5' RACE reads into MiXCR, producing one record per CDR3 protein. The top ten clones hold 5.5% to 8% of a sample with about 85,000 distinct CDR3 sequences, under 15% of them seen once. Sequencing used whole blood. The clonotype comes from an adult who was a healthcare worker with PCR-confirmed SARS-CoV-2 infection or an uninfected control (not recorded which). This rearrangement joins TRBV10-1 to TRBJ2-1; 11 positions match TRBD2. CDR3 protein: CASTGTSGNNEQFF. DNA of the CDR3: TGCGCCAGCACCGGGACTAGCGGCAACAATGAGCAGTTCTTC.